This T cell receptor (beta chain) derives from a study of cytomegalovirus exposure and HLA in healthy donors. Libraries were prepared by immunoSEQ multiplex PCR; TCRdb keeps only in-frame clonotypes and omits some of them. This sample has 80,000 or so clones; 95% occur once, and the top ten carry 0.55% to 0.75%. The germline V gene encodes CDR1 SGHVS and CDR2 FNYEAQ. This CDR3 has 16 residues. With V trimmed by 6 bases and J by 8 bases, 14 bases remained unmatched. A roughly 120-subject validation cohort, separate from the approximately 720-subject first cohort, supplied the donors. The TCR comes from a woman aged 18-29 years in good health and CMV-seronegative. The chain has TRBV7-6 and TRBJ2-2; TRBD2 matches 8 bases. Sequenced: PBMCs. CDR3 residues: CASRPLPAGGPGELFF. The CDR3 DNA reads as TGTGCCAGCAGGCCCCTCCCCGCGGGGGGCCCAGGGGAGCTGTTTTTT.